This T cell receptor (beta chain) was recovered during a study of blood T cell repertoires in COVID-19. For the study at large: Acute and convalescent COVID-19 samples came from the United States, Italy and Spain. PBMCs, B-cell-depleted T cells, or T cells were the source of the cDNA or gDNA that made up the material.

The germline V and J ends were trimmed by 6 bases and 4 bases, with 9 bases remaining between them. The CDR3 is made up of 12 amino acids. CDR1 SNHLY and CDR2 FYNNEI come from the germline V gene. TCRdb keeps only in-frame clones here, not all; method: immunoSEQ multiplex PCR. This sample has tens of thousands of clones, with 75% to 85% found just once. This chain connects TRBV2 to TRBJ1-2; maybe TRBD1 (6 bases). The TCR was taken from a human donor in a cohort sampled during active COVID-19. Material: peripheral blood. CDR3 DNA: TGTGCCAGCAGCCAGACAGGCTATGGCTACACCTTC. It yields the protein CASSQTGYGYTF.